The T cell receptor beta chain under discussion was sequenced for a study of cytotoxic CD8 clonotypes in ibrutinib-treated CLL. On the study more broadly: Response was recorded as partial in approximately 25 patients and complete in 2; at median 68 months, approximately 14 remained remitted and some 12 had progressed. Response samples were taken after a median about twelve months of treatment, range 6 to 36.

Whole-study results and caveats: Clonality rose at ibrutinib response and fell back toward baseline at progression. Public clonotypes were seen rarely and were contracted or stable on treatment.

The data were produced by immunoSEQ multiplex PCR, yet TCRdb's version contains in-frame clones alone and is incomplete. The table records 110,000 to 150,000 clones, roughly three quarters of them present only once. This CDR3 has 15 residues. Trimming pared 2 bases from V and 1 base from J, leaving 14 bases between. The germline CDR1 and CDR2 sequences are GTSNPN and SVGIG (reference sequence). About this clone itself: Its antigen is unknown.

V usage is TRBV30 and J usage is TRBJ1-1, with D tentatively TRBD1 (6 bases). Sequenced material: PBMCs, taken after 24 months of ibrutinib treatment. The TCR sequence derives from a human donor with chronic lymphocytic leukemia. In DNA, the CDR3 is TGTGCCTGGAGTCAGGAGGACAGACGGAACACTGAAGCTTTCTTT. As protein: CAWSQEDRRNTEAFF.